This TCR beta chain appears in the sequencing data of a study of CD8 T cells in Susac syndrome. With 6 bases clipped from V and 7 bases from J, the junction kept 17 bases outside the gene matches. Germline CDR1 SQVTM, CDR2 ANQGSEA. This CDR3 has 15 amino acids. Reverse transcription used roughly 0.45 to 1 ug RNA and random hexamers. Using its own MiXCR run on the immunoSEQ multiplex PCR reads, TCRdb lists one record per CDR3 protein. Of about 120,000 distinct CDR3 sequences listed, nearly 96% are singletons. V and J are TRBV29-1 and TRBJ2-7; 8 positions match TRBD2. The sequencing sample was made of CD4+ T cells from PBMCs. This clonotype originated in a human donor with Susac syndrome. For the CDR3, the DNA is TGCAGCGTCCCGGGACTAGGAACGAATACAGAGGAGCAGTACTTC. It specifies CSVPGLGTNTEEQYF.